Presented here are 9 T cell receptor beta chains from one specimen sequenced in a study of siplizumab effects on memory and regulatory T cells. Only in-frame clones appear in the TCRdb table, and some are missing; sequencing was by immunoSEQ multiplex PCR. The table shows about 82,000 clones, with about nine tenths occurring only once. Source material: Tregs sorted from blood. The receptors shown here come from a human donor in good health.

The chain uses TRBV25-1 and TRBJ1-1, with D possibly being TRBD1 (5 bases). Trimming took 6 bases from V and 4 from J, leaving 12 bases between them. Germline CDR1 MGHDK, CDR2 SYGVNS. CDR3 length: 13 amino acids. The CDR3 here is CASSGTAGTEAFF. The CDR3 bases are TGTGCCAGCAGCGGGACGGCCGGCACTGAAGCTTTCTTT.

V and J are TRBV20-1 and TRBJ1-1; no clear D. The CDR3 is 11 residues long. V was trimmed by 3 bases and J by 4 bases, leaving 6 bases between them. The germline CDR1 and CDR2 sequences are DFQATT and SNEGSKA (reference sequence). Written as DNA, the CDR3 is TGCAGTGCTAGTTCAGCCACTGAAGCTTTCTTT. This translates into CSASSATEAFF.

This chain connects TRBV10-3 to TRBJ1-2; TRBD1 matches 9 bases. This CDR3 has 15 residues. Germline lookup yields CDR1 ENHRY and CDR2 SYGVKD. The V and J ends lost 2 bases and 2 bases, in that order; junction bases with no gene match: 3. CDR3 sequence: CAISEVTGGNYGYTF. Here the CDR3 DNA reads TGTGCCATCAGTGAGGTGACAGGGGGAAACTATGGCTACACCTTC.

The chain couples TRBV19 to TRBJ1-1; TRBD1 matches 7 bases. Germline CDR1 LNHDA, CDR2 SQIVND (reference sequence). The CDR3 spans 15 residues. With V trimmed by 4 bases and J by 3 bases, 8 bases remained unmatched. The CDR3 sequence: CASSTSPRGYTEAFF. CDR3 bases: TGTGCCAGTAGTACCAGCCCCAGGGGGTACACTGAAGCTTTCTTT.

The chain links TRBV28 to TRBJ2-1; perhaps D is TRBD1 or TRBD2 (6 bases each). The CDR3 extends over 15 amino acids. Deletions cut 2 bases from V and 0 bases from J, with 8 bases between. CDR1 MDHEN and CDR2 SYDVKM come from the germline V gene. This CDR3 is CASSLRGVSYNEQFF. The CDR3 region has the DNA TGTGCCAGCAGTTTAAGGGGGGTCTCCTACAATGAGCAGTTCTTC.

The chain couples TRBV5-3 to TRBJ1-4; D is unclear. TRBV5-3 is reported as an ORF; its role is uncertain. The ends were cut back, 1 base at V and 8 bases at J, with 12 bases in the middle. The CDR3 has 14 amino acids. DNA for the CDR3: TGTGCCAGAAGCTTGAAGCAGGATTTCGAAAAACTGTTTTTT. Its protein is CARSLKQDFEKLFF.

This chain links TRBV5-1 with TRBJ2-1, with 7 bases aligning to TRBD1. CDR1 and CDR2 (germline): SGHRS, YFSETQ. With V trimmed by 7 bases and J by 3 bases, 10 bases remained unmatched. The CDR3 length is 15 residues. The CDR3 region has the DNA TGCGCCAGCGGTCACCGGGACAGCCTCTACAATGAGCAGTTCTTC. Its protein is CASGHRDSLYNEQFF.

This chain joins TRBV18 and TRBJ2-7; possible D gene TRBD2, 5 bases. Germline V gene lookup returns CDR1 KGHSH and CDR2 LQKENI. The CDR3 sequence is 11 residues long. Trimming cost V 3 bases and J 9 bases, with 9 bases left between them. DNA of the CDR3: TGTGCCAGCTCACCGGGAGACGGGCAGTACTTC. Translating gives CASSPGDGQYF. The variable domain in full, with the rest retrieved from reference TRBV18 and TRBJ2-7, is NAGVMQNPRHLVRRRGQEARLRCSPMKGHSHVYWYRQLPEEGLKFMVYLQKENIIDESGMPKERFSAEFPKEGPSILRIQQVVRGDSAAYFCASSPGDGQYFGPGTRLTVT.

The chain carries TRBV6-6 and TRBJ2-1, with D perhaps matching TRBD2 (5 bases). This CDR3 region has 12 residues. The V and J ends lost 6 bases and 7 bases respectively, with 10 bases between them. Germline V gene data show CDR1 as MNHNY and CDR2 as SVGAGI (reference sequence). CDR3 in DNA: TGTGCCAGCAGGAGGCGAGGGAATGAGCAGTTCTTC. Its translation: CASRRRGNEQFF.